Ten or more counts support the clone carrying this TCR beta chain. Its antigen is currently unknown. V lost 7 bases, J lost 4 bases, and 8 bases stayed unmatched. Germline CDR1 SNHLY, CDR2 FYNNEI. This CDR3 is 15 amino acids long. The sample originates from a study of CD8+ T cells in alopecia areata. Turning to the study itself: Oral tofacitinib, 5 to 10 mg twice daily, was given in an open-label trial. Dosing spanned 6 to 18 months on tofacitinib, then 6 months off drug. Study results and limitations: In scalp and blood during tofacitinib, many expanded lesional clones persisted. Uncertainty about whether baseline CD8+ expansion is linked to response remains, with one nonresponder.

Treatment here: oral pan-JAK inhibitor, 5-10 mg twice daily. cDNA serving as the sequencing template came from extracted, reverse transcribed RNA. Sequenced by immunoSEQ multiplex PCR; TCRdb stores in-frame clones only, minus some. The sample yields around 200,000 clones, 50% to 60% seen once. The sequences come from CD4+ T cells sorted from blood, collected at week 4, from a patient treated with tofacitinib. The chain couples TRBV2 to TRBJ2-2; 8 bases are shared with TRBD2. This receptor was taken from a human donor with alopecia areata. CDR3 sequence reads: CASTPLAGITGELFF. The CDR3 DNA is TGTGCCAGCACGCCCCTAGCGGGTATCACCGGGGAGCTGTTTTTT. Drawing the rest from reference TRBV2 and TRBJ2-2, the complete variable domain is EPEVTQTPSHQVTQMGQEVILRCVPISNHLYFYWYRQILGQKVEFLVSFYNNEISEKSEIFDDQFSVERPDGSNFTLKIRSTKLEDSAMYFCASTPLAGITGELFFGEGSRLTVL.